What follows is one T cell receptor beta chain and its context. Antigen unknown. Libraries for TCRalpha and TCRbeta carried sample barcodes and unique molecular identifiers via 5'RACE. TCRdb re-derived calls from the 5' RACE reads in MiXCR, one entry per CDR3 protein. The data hold about 470,000 distinct CDR3 sequences, with roughly 20% observed a single time. The data stem from a study of T-cell memory formation after mild COVID-19. The trim removed 5 bases at V and 6 bases at J, leaving 13 bases unmatched. This CDR3 spans 16 amino acids. Germline CDR1 and CDR2: SGHNT and YENEEA. Findings and caveats of the study: Contracting CD8+ clones were enriched in EMRA, CD4+ mainly in CM and EM.

The source of this sequence is an adult woman who had mild COVID-19 (a few samples of this study predate the infection). Cell type and time point are not known. Sequences were obtained from PBMCs or a T cell subset sorted from them (not recorded which). The gene calls are TRBV11-3 and TRBJ2-1, with 7 bases fitting TRBD2. The chain's CDR3 is CASSTFWGGVGNEQFF. The CDR3, as DNA: TGTGCCAGCAGCACTTTCTGGGGGGGAGTCGGCAATGAGCAGTTCTTC.